What follows describes a single TCR beta chain. Its antigen is unknown. Per germline, CDR1 SGHAT and CDR2 FQNNGV. The junction had 10 bases not matched to a gene; V was cut back by 5 bases and J by 4 bases. The CDR3 consists of 15 residues. A multiplex PCR was run with 60 Vbeta primers and 13 Jbeta primers. Sequencing used immunoSEQ multiplex PCR; TCRdb keeps in-frame clones, though not all of them. Among more than 150,000 clones listed, 84% were seen once. This entry belongs to a study of cytomegalovirus exposure and HLA in healthy donors. There were likely unrecorded immune exposures, though donors were nominally healthy when sampled. Study-level points and caveats: No immune exposure information besides CMV serostatus was available.

This clonotype originated in a girl aged 2 to 10 in good health and CMV-seropositive. Input material: PBMCs. V is TRBV11-2 and J is TRBJ1-2; 7 bases match TRBD1. The CDR3 here is CASSDRQGSTYGYTF. The CDR3 nucleotides read TGTGCCAGCAGCGACCGACAGGGAAGTACCTATGGCTACACCTTC. Based on the CDR3 plus reference TRBV11-2 and TRBJ1-2, the full variable domain is EAGVAQSPRYKIIEKRQSVAFWCNPISGHATLYWYQQILGQGPKLLIQFQNNGVVDDSQLPKDRFSAERLKGVDSTLKIQPAKLEDSAVYLCASSDRQGSTYGYTFGSGTRLTVV.